These T cell receptor beta chains were read from a single sample in a study of blood T cells in healthy people across ages. MiXCR was run by TCRdb on the 5' RACE reads, yielding one entry per CDR3 protein. Here the sample spans roughly 930,000 distinct CDR3 sequences, roughly 50% being singletons. Specimen: blood. The receptors here all came from a man aged 25-40 years in good health. CDR3s include the opening cysteine and the closing phenylalanine or tryptophan. A D gene is named only where the DNA matches it firmly. Clone size is stated in some rows and not others, as once, few, many or a class when expanded.

TRBJ2-7 | . | . | TRBV18 | CACSPGDLPYEQYF | TGTGCCTGCTCACCAGGGGATTTACCCTACGAGCAGTACTTC
TRBJ2-2 | TRBD2 | . | TRBV4-2 | CASSQLAGGNTGELFF | TGTGCCAGCAGCCAACTAGCGGGCGGGAACACCGGGGAGCTGTTTTTT
TRBJ1-1 | . | few | TRBV29-1 | CSVVLETTPNTEAFF | TGCAGCGTTGTTCTCGAGACTACCCCGAACACTGAAGCTTTCTTT
TRBJ1-2 | . | few | TRBV6-5 | CASGGGRYGYTF | TGTGCCAGCGGGGGGGGAAGGTATGGCTACACCTTC
TRBJ1-4 | . | . | TRBV29-1 | CSAKDFATNEKLFF | TGCAGCGCCAAAGACTTCGCAACTAATGAAAAACTGTTTTTT
TRBJ2-5 | TRBD2 | . | TRBV29-1 | CSPYQPGGFGETQYF | TGCAGCCCTTACCAGCCGGGAGGGTTTGGTGAGACCCAGTACTTC
TRBJ1-5 | . | . | TRBV18 | CASSPPSLGNQPQHF | TGTGCCAGCTCACCACCGAGTTTGGGTAATCAGCCCCAGCATTTT
TRBJ2-3 | TRBD2 | . | TRBV7-2 | CASSPRLAGGSDTQYF | TGTGCCAGCAGCCCGCGACTAGCGGGGGGTTCAGATACGCAGTATTTT
TRBJ2-5 | . | . | TRBV12-3/TRBV12-4 | CASSFKGGETQYF | TGTGCCAGCAGTTTTAAGGGGGGAGAGACCCAGTACTTC
TRBJ2-7 | TRBD2 | . | TRBV3-1 | CASSPEAGTSYYEQYF | TGTGCCAGCAGCCCAGAGGCGGGGACTAGCTACTACGAGCAGTACTTC
TRBJ2-3 | . | . | TRBV29-1 | CSGYQSDTQYF | TGCAGCGGTTACCAAAGTGATACGCAGTATTTT
TRBJ2-7 | . | few | TRBV7-2 | CASSLSGGGIPDEQYF | TGTGCCAGCAGCTTATCCGGTGGCGGGATCCCCGACGAGCAGTACTTC
TRBJ1-1 | TRBD1 | . | TRBV6-5 | CASSEGQAAFF | TGTGCCAGCAGCGAGGGACAGGCAGCTTTCTTT
TRBJ2-7 | . | . | TRBV12-3/TRBV12-4 | CASSSTVRNEQYF | TGTGCCAGCAGTTCCACGGTCCGCAACGAGCAGTACTTC
TRBJ2-1 | . | . | TRBV5-1 | CASSFRKVDQTSNEQFF | TGCGCCAGCAGCTTCCGAAAGGTCGACCAAACCTCCAATGAGCAGTTCTTC
TRBJ1-5 | . | few | TRBV12-3/TRBV12-4 | CASSFSFSPQPQHF | TGTGCCAGCAGTTTTTCCTTCAGCCCTCAGCCCCAGCATTTT
TRBJ2-3 | . | few | TRBV7-2 | CASSLAGSGTDTQYF | TGTGCCAGCAGCCTGGCGGGCAGCGGCACAGATACGCAGTATTTT
TRBJ2-7 | TRBD1 | few | TRBV12-3/TRBV12-4 | CASSRDSLYYEQYF | TGTGCCAGCAGCCGGGACAGCCTCTACTACGAGCAGTACTTC
TRBJ2-5 | . | . | TRBV3-1 | CASSQEAGSQETQYF | TGTGCCAGCAGCCAAGAGGCCGGCTCCCAAGAGACCCAGTACTTC
TRBJ1-5 | . | few | TRBV24-1 | CATSPSWGADQPQHF | TGTGCCACCAGTCCAAGCTGGGGGGCTGATCAGCCCCAGCATTTT
TRBJ2-1 | . | . | TRBV9 | CASSVGGQNNEQFF | TGTGCCAGCAGCGTAGGGGGTCAGAACAATGAGCAGTTCTTC
TRBJ1-1 | . | once | TRBV15 | CATSRDVNTEALF | TGTGCCACCAGCAGAGATGTGAACACTGAAGCTCTCTTT
TRBJ1-5 | . | few | TRBV19 | CASSIYPPRAGNQPQHF | TGTGCCAGTAGTATATACCCCCCGAGGGCAGGAAATCAGCCCCAGCATTTT
TRBJ2-7 | . | . | TRBV20-1 | CSDQGPSYEQYF | TGCAGTGACCAGGGCCCCTCCTACGAGCAGTACTTC
TRBJ1-1 | TRBD1 | . | TRBV7-3 | CASSLTGGKTEAFF | TGTGCCAGCAGCTTGACAGGGGGCAAGACTGAAGCTTTCTTT
TRBJ2-7 | . | once | TRBV11-1 | CASSLAQLPNEQYF | TGTGCCAGCAGCTTAGCGCAGCTCCCCAATGAGCAGTACTTC
TRBJ2-3 | TRBD2 | . | TRBV20-1 | CSARTSVGTDTQYF | TGCAGTGCCAGGACTAGCGTGGGCACAGATACGCAGTATTTT
TRBJ1-4 | . | few | TRBV6-1 | CASSEGRYGEKLFF | TGTGCCAGCAGTGAAGGGAGGTACGGTGAAAAACTGTTTTTT
TRBJ2-3 | . | few | TRBV3-1 | CASSQVGVTDTQYF | TGTGCCAGCAGCCAAGTAGGGGTGACAGATACGCAGTATTTT
TRBJ2-1 | . | few | TRBV10-3 | CAIHVGGKLSYNEQFF | TGTGCCATCCATGTTGGCGGGAAACTATCCTACAATGAGCAGTTCTTC
TRBJ1-5 | . | . | TRBV29-1 | CSVGVAAGNQPQHF | TGCAGCGTGGGGGTGGCGGCCGGCAATCAGCCCCAGCATTTT
TRBJ2-4 | . | few | TRBV6-6 | CASSYSNGNKNIQYF | TGTGCCAGCAGTTACTCGAATGGCAACAAAAACATTCAGTACTTC
TRBJ2-6 | . | . | TRBV10-3 | CAIGVGGPYSGAIVLTF | TGTGCCATCGGTGTTGGGGGGCCCTACTCTGGGGCCATCGTCTTGACTTTC
TRBJ2-1 | . | once | TRBV6-2/TRBV6-3 | CASRGPYNEQFF | TGTGCCAGCAGGGGACCTTACAATGAGCAGTTCTTC
TRBJ2-7 | TRBD1 | . | TRBV29-1 | CSVRDRGFYEQYF | TGCAGCGTCCGGGACAGGGGTTTCTACGAGCAGTACTTC
TRBJ1-2 | TRBD1 | . | TRBV27 | CASSFYRTGTDGYTF | TGTGCCAGCAGTTTTTACCGGACAGGGACCGATGGCTACACCTTC
TRBJ1-1 | . | . | TRBV7-2 | CASSPAGLNTEAFF | TGTGCCAGCAGCCCGGCGGGGCTGAACACTGAAGCTTTCTTT
TRBJ2-3 | . | few | TRBV28 | CASSHGTRPPSNSDTQYF | TGTGCCAGCAGCCACGGTACGAGGCCCCCTTCAAACTCTGATACGCAGTATTTT
TRBJ2-7 | . | . | TRBV20-1 | CSARSAGVRDEQYF | TGCAGTGCTAGATCGGCAGGGGTAAGGGACGAGCAGTACTTC
TRBJ2-3 | . | . | TRBV15 | CATSTAPRPITDTQYF | TGTGCCACCAGCACGGCTCCACGACCGATAACAGATACGCAGTATTTT
TRBJ2-1 | . | few | TRBV12-3/TRBV12-4 | CASSHGTLSAQFF | TGTGCCAGCAGCCACGGGACCCTCAGCGCGCAGTTCTTC
TRBJ2-6 | . | . | TRBV6-6 | CASILGAGANVLTF | TGTGCCAGCATCTTGGGCGCTGGGGCCAACGTCCTGACTTTC